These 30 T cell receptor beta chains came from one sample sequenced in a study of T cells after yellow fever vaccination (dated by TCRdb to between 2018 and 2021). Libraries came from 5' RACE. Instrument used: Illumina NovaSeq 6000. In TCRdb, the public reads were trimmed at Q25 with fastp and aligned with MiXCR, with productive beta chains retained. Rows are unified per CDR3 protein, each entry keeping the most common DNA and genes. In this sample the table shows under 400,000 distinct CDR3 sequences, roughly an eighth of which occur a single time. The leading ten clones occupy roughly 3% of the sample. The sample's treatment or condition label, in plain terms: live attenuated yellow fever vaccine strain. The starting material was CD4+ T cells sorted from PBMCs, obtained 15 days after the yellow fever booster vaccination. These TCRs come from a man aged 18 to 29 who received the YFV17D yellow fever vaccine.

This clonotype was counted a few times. The chain's CDR3 is CASSPWRDSFEQFF. The DNA of the CDR3 is TGTGCCAGCTCACCTTGGAGAGACAGCTTCGAGCAGTTCTTC. The J gene is TRBJ2-1, the V gene TRBV18; maybe TRBD1 (5 bases). Germline V gene lookup returns CDR1 KGHSH and CDR2 LQKENI. The CDR3 is 14 amino acids. The germline V and J ends were trimmed by 3 bases and 10 bases, with 16 bases remaining between them. The entire variable domain, with the rest obtained from reference TRBV18 and TRBJ2-1, is as follows: NAGVMQNPRHLVRRRGQEARLRCSPMKGHSHVYWYRQLPEEGLKFMVYLQKENIIDESGMPKERFSAEFPKEGPSILRIQQVVRGDSAAYFCASSPWRDSFEQFFGPGTRLTVL.

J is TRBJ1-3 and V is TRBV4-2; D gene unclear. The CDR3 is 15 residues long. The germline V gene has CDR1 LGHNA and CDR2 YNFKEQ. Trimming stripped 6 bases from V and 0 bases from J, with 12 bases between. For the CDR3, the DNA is TGTGCCAGCAGTCCCCCACGCGTCTCTGGAAACACCATATATTTT. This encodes CASSPPRVSGNTIYF.

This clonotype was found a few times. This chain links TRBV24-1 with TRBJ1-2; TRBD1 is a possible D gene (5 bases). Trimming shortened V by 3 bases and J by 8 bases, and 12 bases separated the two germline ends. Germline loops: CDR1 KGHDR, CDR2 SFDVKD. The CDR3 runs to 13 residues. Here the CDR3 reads CATSDEWGSGYTF. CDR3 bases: TGTGCCACCAGTGATGAATGGGGGAGCGGCTACACCTTC.

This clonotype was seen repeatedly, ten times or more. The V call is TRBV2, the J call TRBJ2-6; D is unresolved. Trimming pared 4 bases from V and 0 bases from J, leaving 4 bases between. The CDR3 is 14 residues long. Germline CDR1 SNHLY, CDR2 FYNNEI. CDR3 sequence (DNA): TGTGCCAGCAGTGCGAGCTCTGGGGCCAACGTCCTGACTTTC. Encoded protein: CASSASSGANVLTF.

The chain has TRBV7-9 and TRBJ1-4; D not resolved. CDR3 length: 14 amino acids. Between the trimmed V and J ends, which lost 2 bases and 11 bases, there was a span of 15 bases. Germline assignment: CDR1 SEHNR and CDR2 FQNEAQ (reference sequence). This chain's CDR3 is CASSLISLADKLFF. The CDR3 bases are TGTGCCAGCAGCTTAATTTCGTTGGCAGATAAACTGTTTTTT.

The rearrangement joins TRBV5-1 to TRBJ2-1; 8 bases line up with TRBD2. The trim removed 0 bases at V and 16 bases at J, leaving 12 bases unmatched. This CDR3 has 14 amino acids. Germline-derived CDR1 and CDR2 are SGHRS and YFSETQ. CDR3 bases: TGCGCCAGCAGCTTGGCCGGGGAGCCCCGGGGGGGATTCTTC. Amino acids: CASSLAGEPRGGFF.

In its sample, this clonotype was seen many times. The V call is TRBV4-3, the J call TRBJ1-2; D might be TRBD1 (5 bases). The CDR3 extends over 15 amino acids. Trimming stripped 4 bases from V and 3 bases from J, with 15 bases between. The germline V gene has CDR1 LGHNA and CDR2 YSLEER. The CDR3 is CASSLGGGSHYGYTF. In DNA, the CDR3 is TGCGCCAGCAGCCTCGGGGGGGGAAGCCACTATGGCTACACCTTC.

The CDR3 sequence is CASSLRPGGDEQFF. In DNA form, the CDR3 reads TGCGCCAGCAGCCTCCGCCCCGGCGGAGATGAGCAGTTCTTC. This chain uses TRBV5-1 with TRBJ2-1; D is ambiguous. This CDR3 is built from 14 residues. Trimming took 4 bases from V and 8 from J, leaving 16 bases between them. From germline, CDR1 is SGHRS and CDR2 YFSETQ.

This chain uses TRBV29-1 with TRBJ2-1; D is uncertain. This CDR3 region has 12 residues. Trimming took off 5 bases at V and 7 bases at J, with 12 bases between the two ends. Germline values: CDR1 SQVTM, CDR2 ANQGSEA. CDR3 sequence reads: CSVPPQGNEQFF. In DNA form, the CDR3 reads TGCAGCGTTCCGCCCCAAGGGAATGAGCAGTTCTTC.

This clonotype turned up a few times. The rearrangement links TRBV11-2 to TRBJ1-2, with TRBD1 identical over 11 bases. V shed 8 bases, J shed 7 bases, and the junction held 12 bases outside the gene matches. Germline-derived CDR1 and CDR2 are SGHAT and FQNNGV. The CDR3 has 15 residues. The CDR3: CASRRPGQGVPGYTF. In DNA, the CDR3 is TGTGCCAGCCGACGGCCGGGACAGGGGGTTCCTGGCTACACCTTC.

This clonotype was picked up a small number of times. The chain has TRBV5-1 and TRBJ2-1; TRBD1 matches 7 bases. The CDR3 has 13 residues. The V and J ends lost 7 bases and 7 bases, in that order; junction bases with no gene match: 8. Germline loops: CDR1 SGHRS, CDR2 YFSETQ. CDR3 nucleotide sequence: TGCGCCAGCCGAGAAACAGGGGATAATGAGCAGTTCTTC. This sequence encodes CASRETGDNEQFF.

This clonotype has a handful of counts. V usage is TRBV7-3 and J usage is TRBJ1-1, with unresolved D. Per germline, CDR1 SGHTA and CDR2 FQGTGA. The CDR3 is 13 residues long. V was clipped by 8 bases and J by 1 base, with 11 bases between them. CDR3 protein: CASGLEGNTEAFF. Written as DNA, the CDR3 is TGTGCCAGCGGGCTGGAAGGGAACACTGAAGCTTTCTTT. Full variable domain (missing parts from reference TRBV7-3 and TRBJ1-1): GAGVSQTPSNKVTEKGKYVELRCDPISGHTALYWYRQSLGQGPEFLIYFQGTGAADDSGLPNDRFFAVRPEGSVSTLKIQRTERGDSAVYLCASGLEGNTEAFFGQGTRLTVV.

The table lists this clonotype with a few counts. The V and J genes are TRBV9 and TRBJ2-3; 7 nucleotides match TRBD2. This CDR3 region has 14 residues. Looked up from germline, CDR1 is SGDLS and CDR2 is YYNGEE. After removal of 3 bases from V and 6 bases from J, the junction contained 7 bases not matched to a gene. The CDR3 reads CASSGPGGTDTQYF. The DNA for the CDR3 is TGTGCCAGCAGCGGACCGGGGGGTACGGATACGCAGTATTTT.

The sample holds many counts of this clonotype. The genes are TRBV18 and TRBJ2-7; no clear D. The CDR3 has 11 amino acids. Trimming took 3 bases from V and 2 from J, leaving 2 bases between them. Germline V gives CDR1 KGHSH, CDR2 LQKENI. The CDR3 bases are TGTGCCAGCTCACCCGCCTACGAGCAGTACTTC. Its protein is CASSPAYEQYF.

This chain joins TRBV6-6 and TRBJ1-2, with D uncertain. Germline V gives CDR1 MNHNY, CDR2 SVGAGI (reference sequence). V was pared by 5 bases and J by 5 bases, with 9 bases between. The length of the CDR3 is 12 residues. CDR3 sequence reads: CASSTRRYGYTF. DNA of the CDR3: TGTGCCAGCAGTACAAGACGGTATGGCTACACCTTC.

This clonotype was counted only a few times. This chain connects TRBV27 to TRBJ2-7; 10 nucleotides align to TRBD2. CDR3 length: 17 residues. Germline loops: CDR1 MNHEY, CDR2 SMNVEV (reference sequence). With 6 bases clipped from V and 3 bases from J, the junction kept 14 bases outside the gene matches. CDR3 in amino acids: CASRPPYGLAVIYEQYV. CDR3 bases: TGTGCCAGCAGACCCCCGTATGGACTAGCGGTTATCTACGAGCAGTACGTC.

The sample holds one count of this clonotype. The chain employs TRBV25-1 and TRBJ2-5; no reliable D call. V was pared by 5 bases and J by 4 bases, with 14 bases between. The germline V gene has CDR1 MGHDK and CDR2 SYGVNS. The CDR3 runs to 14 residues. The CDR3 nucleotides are TGTGCCAGCAGTCGGATCTCCTCGGGAGAGACCCAGTACTTC. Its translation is CASSRISSGETQYF.

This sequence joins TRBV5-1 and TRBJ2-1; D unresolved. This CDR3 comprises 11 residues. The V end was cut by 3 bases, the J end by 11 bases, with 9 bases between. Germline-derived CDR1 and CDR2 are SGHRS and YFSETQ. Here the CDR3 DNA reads TGCGCCAGCAGCTCAGAGAGCCAGCAGTTCTTC. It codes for CASSSESQQFF.

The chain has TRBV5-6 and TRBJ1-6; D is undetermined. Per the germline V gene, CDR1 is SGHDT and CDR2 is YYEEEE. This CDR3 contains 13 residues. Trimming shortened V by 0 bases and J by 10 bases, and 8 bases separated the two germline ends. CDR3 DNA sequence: TGTGCCAGCAGCTTGGAGGCCCGATCACCCCTCCACTTT. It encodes CASSLEARSPLHF. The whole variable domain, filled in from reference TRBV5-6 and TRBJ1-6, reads DAGVTQSPTHLIKTRGQQVTLRCSPKSGHDTVSWYQQALGQGPQFIFQYYEEEERQRGNFPDRFSGHQFPNYSSELNVNALLLGDSALYLCASSLEARSPLHFGNGTRLTVT.

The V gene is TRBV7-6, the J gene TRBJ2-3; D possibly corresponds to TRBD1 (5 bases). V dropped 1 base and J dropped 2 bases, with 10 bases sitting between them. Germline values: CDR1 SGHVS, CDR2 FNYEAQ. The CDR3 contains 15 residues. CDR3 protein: CASSLGAGITDTQYF. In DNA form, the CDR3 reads TGTGCCAGCAGCTTAGGCGCAGGGATCACAGATACGCAGTATTTT.

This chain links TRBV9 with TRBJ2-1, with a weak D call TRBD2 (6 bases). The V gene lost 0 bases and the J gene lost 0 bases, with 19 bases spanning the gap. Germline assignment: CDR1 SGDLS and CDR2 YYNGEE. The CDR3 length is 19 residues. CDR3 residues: CASSVEGRSASSSYNEQFF. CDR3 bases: TGTGCCAGCAGCGTAGAGGGGAGGAGCGCCTCCAGCTCCTACAATGAGCAGTTCTTC.

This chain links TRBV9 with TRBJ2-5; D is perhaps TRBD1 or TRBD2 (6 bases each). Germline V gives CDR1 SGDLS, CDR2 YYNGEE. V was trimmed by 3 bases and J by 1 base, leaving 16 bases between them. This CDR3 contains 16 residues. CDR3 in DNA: TGTGCCAGCAGCGGAAGCAGACTAGGGGGCCAAGAGACCCAGTACTTC. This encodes CASSGSRLGGQETQYF.

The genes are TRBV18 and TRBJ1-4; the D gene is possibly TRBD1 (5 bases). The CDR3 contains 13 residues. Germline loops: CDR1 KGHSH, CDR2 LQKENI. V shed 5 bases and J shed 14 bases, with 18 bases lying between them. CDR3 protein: CASSSPFREQLFF. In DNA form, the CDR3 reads TGTGCCAGCTCATCTCCTTTCAGGGAACAGCTGTTTTTT.

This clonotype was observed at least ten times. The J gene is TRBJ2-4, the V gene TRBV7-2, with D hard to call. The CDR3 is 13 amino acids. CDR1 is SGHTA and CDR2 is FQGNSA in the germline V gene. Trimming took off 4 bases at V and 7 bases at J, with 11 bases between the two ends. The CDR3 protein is CASSSRVANIQYF. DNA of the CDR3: TGTGCCAGCAGCTCAAGGGTCGCGAACATTCAGTACTTC.

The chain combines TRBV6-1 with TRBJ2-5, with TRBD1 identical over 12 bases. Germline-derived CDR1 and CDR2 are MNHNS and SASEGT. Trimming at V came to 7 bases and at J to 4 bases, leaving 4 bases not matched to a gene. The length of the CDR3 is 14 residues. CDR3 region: CASTEGQGAETQYF. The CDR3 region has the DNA TGTGCCAGCACTGAGGGACAGGGGGCAGAGACCCAGTACTTC.

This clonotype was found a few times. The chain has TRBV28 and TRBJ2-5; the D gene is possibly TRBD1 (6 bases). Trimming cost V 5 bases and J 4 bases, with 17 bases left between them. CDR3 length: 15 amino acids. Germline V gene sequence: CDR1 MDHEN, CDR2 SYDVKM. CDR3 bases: TGTGCCAGCAGTCCTGAGGGGGTTAGGGGAGAGACCCAGTACTTC. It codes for CASSPEGVRGETQYF.

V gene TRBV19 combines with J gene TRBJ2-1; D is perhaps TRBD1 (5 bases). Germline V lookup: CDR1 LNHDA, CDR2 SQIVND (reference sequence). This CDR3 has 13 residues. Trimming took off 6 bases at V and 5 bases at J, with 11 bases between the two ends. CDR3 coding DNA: TGTGCCAGTAGGATGGACACCCACAATGAGCAGTTCTTC. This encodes CASRMDTHNEQFF. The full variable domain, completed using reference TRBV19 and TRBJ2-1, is DGGITQSPKYLFRKEGQNVTLSCEQNLNHDAMYWYRQDPGQGLRLIYYSQIVNDFQKGDIAEGYSVSREKKESFPLTVTSAQKNPTAFYLCASRMDTHNEQFFGPGTRLTVL.

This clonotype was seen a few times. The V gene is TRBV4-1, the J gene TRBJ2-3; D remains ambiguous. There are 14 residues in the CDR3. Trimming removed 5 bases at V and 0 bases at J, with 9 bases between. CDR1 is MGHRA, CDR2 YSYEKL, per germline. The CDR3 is CASSGHGSTDTQYF. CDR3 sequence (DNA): TGCGCCAGCAGCGGGCACGGTAGCACAGATACGCAGTATTTT.

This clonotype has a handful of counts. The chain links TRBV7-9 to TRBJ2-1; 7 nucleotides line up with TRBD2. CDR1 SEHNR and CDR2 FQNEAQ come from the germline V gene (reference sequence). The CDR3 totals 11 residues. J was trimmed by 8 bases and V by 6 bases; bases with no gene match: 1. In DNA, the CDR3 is TGTGCCAGCAGGGGGGGGGATGAGCAGTTCTTC. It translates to CASRGGDEQFF.

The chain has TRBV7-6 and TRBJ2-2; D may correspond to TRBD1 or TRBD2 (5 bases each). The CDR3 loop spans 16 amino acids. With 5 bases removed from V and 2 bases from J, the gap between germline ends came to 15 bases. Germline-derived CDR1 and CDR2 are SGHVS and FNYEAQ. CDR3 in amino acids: CASSRDGPPNTGELFF. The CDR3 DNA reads TGTGCCAGCAGCAGGGACGGCCCCCCTAACACCGGGGAGCTGTTTTTT.